This T cell receptor (beta chain) was documented in a study of cytomegalovirus exposure and HLA in healthy donors. PCR primers comprised 60 Vbeta and 13 Jbeta primers. The repertoire was sequenced with immunoSEQ multiplex PCR; TCRdb's copy has only in-frame clones and lacks some. Seen here are roughly 150,000 clones, 70% to 90% observed once, and the top ten hold approximately 2.5%. V was clipped by 1 base and J by 3 bases, with 9 bases between them. The CDR3 totals 14 residues. The germline CDR1 and CDR2 sequences are SEHNR and FQNEAQ (reference sequence). The sequencing input was PBMCs. The rearrangement uses TRBV7-9 and TRBJ1-1, with D unresolved. This receptor was taken from a man younger than 40 in good health and CMV-seropositive. The CDR3 DNA sequence: TGTGCCAGCAGCTTAGAGCCTCCACACACTGAAGCTTTCTTT. Protein product: CASSLEPPHTEAFF.